Listed below are T cell receptor beta chains from one sample, sequenced in a study of blood T cell repertoires in COVID-19. Sequencing used immunoSEQ multiplex PCR; TCRdb keeps in-frame clones, though not all of them. There are roughly 130,000 clones in the sample; about 87% occur only once, and more than 3.5% lies in the top ten. Sequencing input: peripheral blood. The receptors were gathered from a woman aged 55-69 years with acute or convalescent COVID-19. CDR3s include the opening cysteine and the closing phenylalanine or tryptophan. The D gene is left open where the match is weak. Clone size is shown for a subset of rows, as once, few, many or a class of expanded clone.

V gene	J gene	D gene	clone size	CDR3 length	CDR3 protein	CDR3 DNA
TRBV24-1	TRBJ1-1	.	once	15	CATSDPGTPNTEAFF	TGTGCCACCAGTGACCCCGGGACACCCAACACTGAAGCTTTCTTT
TRBV5-1	TRBJ1-4	.	few	14	CASSLEGNNEKLFF	TGCGCCAGCAGCTTGGAGGGGAACAATGAAAAACTGTTTTTT
TRBV24-1	TRBJ2-3	TRBD2	.	16	CATSDPAGGRTDTQYF	TGTGCCACCAGTGACCCGGCCGGCGGGAGAACAGATACGCAGTATTTT
TRBV5-4	TRBJ1-2	TRBD1	.	14	CASRTGSSIYGYTF	TGTGCCAGCCGGACAGGGTCATCGATCTATGGCTACACCTTC
TRBV25-1	TRBJ1-1	TRBD1	.	15	CASRGQGGSNTEAFF	TGTGCCAGCAGGGGACAGGGAGGATCGAACACTGAAGCTTTCTTT
TRBV25-1	TRBJ1-2	.	.	12	CASRWGDYGYTF	TGTGCCAGCAGGTGGGGGGACTATGGCTACACCTTC
TRBV4-2	TRBJ1-1	TRBD1	.	17	CASSQDRQGALYTEAFF	TGTGCCAGCAGCCAAGATCGCCAGGGGGCCTTGTACACTGAAGCTTTCTTT
TRBV10-2	TRBJ2-1	TRBD2	once	13	CASKLAGDNEQFF	TGCGCCAGCAAACTAGCGGGGGACAATGAGCAGTTCTTC
TRBV19	TRBJ2-5	TRBD1	once	14	CASSIGTGKETQYF	TGTGCCAGTAGTATAGGGACAGGGAAAGAGACCCAGTACTTC
TRBV24-1	TRBJ1-5	.	few	16	CATSDGGRGSNQPQHF	TGTGCCACCAGTGATGGGGGGAGGGGTAGCAATCAGCCCCAGCATTTT
TRBV19	TRBJ1-5	TRBD1	.	14	CASSPHRGGQPQHF	TGTGCCAGTAGTCCCCACAGGGGTGGTCAGCCCCAGCATTTT
TRBV3-1/TRBV3-2	TRBJ1-5	.	.	14	CASSQGGLGQPQHF	TGTGCCAGCAGCCAAGGAGGTCTCGGGCAGCCCCAGCATTTT
TRBV7-3	TRBJ1-1	.	.	15	CASSLEGRWNTEAFF	TGTGCCAGCAGCTTGGAGGGGCGATGGAACACTGAAGCTTTCTTT
TRBV28	TRBJ2-1	.	.	14	CASIGDWGVGEQFF	TGTGCCAGCATAGGGGACTGGGGGGTCGGTGAGCAGTTCTTC
TRBV11-2	TRBJ2-3	.	.	15	CASSLAPRFPDTQYF	TGTGCCAGCAGCTTAGCCCCCCGGTTCCCAGATACGCAGTATTTT